This T cell receptor beta chain is drawn from a study of response to subunit inactivated influenza vaccine. The study's findings and limits: T cells newly recruited by each seasonal influenza vaccination are few, the authors suggested.

MiXCR was run by TCRdb on the RT-PCR reads, yielding one entry per CDR3 protein. This table has about 700,000 distinct CDR3 sequences, 12% to 15% appearing once. The CDR3 is 14 residues long. Between the trimmed V and J ends, which lost 0 bases and 3 bases, there was a span of 9 bases. Germline V lookup: CDR1 SGHRS, CDR2 YFSETQ. This clonotype was observed a few times. Its antigen remains unknown. The sample consisted of PBMCs from blood, taken approximately 15 days before vaccination. This TCR came from a man over 45 who received an inactivated influenza vaccine. The chain joins TRBV5-1 to TRBJ1-2; D is perhaps TRBD1 (5 bases). CDR3 nucleotide sequence: TGCGCCAGCAGCTTGGCCAGGGCGGACTATGGCTACACCTTC. Translated, it gives CASSLARADYGYTF.